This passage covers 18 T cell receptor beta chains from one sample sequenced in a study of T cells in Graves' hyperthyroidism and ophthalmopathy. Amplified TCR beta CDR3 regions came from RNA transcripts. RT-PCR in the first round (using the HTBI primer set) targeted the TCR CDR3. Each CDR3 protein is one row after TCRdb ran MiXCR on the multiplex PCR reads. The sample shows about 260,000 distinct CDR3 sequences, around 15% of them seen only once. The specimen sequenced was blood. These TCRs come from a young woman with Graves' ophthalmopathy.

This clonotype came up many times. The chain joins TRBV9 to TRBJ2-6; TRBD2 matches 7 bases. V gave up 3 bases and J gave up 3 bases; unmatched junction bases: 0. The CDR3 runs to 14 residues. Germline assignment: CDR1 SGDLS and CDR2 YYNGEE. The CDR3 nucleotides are TGTGCCAGCAGCGCGGGAGGTGGGGCCAACGTCCTGACTTTC. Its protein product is CASSAGGGANVLTF.

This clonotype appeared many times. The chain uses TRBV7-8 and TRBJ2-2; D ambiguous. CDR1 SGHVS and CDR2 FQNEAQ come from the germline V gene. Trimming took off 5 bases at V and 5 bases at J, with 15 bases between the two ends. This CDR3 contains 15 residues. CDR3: CASSPPVGVTGELFF. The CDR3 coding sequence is TGTGCCAGCAGCCCGCCAGTCGGCGTGACCGGGGAGCTGTTTTTT.

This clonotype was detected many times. CDR3 region: CASSSGLFNEQFF. The DNA for the CDR3 is TGTGCCAGCAGCTCGGGACTGTTCAATGAGCAGTTCTTC. This sequence joins TRBV11-3 and TRBJ2-1; a weak D match, TRBD2 (6 bases). V lost 4 bases and J 6 bases, leaving 10 bases between the germline ends. This CDR3 comprises 13 residues. From germline, CDR1 is SGHNT and CDR2 YENEEA.

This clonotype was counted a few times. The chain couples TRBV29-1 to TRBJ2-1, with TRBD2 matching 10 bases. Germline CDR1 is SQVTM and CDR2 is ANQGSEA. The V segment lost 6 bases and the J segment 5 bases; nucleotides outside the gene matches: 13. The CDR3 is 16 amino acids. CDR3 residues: CSVSYPGTSANNEQFF. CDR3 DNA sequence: TGCAGCGTCTCCTACCCCGGGACTAGCGCCAACAATGAGCAGTTCTTC.

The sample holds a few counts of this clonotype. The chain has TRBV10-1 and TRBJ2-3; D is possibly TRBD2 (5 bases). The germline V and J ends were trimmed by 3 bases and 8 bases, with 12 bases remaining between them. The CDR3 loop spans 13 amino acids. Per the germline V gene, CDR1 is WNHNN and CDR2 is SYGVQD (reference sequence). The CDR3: CASSDSGWGTQYF. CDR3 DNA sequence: TGCGCCAGCAGTGACAGCGGCTGGGGTACGCAGTATTTT.

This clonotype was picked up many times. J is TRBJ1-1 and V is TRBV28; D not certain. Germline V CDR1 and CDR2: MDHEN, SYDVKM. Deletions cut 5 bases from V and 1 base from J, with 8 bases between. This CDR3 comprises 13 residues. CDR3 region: CASSRRSNTEAFF. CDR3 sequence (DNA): TGTGCCAGCAGTAGACGGTCGAACACTGAAGCTTTCTTT. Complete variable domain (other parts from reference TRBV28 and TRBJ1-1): DVKVTQSSRYLVKRTGEKVFLECVQDMDHENMFWYRQDPGLGLRLIYFSYDVKMKEKGDIPEGYSVSREKKERFSLILESASTNQTSMYLCASSRRSNTEAFFGQGTRLTVV.

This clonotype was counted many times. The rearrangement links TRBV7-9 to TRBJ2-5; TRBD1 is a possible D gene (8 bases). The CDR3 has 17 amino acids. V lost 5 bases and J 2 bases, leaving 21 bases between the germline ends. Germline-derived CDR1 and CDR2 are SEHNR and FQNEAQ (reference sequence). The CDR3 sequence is CASSPGQGLLLQETQYF. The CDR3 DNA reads TGTGCCAGCAGCCCCGGACAGGGACTACTGCTTCAAGAGACCCAGTACTTC.

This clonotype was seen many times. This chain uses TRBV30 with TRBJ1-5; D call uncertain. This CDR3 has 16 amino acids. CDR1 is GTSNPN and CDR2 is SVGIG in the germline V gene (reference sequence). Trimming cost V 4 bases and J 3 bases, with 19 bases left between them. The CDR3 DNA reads TGTGCCTGGACCTCCCAAGCAGGACCCATCAATCAGCCCCAGCATTTT. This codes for CAWTSQAGPINQPQHF. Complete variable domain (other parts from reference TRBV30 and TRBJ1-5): SQTIHQWPATLVQPVGSPLSLECTVEGTSNPNLYWYRQAAGRGLQLLFYSVGIGQISSEVPQNLSASRPQDRQFILSSKKLLLSDSGFYLCAWTSQAGPINQPQHFGDGTRLSIL.

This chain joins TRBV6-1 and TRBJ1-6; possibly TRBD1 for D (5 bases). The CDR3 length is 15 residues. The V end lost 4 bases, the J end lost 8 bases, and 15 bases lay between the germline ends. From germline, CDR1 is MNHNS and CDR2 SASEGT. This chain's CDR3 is CASSVGPDTYSPLHF. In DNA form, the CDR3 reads TGTGCCAGCAGTGTGGGTCCGGACACCTATTCACCCCTCCACTTT.

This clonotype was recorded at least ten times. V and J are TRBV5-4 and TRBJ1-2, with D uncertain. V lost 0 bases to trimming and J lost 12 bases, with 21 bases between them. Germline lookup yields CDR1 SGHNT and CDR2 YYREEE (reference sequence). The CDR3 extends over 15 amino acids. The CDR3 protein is CASSLGAGPVDEDTF. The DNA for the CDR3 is TGTGCCAGCAGCTTGGGGGCGGGCCCCGTCGACGAGGACACCTTC.

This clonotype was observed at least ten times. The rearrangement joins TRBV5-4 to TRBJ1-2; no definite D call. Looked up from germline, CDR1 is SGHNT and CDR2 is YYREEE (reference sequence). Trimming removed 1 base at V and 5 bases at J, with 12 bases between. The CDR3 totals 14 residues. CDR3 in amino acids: CASSLKGNGYGYTF. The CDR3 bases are TGTGCCAGCAGCTTGAAGGGAAACGGGTATGGCTACACCTTC.

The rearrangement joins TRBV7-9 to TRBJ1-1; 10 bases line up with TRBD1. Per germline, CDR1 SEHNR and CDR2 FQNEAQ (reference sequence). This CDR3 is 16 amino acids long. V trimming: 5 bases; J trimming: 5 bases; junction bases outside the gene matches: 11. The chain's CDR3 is CASSPTTGGAGTEAFF. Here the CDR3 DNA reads TGTGCCAGCAGCCCAACGACAGGGGGCGCAGGGACTGAAGCTTTCTTT.

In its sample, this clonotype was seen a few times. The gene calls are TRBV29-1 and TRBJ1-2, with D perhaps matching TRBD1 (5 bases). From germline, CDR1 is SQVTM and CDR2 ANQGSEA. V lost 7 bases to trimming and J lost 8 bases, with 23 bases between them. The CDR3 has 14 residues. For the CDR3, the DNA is TGCAGCGCCGACTCCCGGGACCCCGGTGGGGGCTACACCTTC. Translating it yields CSADSRDPGGGYTF.

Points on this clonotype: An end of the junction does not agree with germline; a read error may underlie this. The CDR3 here is CANSPPRTDRAHNHYGYTF. DNA of the CDR3: TGTGCCAACAGTCCACCTCGAACGGACAGGGCCCACAATCACTATGGCTACACCTTC. The rearrangement joins TRBV6-1 to TRBJ1-2, with 8 bases identical to TRBD1. Germline V gives CDR1 MNHNS, CDR2 SASEGT. The CDR3 length is 19 residues.

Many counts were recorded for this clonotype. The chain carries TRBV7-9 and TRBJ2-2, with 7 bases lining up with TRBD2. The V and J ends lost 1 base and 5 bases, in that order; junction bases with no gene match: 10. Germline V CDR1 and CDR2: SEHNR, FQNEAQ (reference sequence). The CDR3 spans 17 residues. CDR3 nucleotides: TGTGCCAGCAGCTTAGGGCCCCCCGACGGGAGGACCGGGGAGCTGTTTTTT. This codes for CASSLGPPDGRTGELFF.

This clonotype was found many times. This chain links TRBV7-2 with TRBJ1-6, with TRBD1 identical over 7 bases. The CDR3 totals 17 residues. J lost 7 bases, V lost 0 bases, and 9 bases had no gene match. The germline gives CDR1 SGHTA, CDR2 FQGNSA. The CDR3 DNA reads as TGTGCCAGCAGCTTAGCGGAGACCGGGACAGTAAATTCACCCCTCCACTTT. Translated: CASSLAETGTVNSPLHF.

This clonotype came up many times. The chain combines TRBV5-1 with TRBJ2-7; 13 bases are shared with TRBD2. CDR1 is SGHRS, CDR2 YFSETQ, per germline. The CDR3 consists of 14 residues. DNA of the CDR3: TGCTGGGGGACTAGCGGGACTCACTCCTACGAGCAGTACTTC. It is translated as CWGTSGTHSYEQYF.

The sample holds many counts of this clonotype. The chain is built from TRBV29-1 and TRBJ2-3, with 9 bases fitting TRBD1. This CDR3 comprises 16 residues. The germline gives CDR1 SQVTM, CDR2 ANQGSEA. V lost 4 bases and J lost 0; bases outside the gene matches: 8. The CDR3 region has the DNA TGCAGCGTTGCCCCAGGGGACAGGGAGAGCACAGATACGCAGTATTTT. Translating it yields CSVAPGDRESTDTQYF.